This TCR beta chain was observed in a study of blood T cell repertoires in COVID-19 (dated by TCRdb to between 2020 and 2021). Regarding the research as a whole: The collaborator samples originated in the United States, Italy and Spain and spanned the acute and convalescent phases of COVID-19. The prospective study material was composed of cDNA or gDNA derived from T cells, B-cell-depleted T cells, or PBMCs. The dataset comprised deeply sampled blood TCRbeta repertoires from subjects exposed to, actively infected with, or recovered from COVID-19. A freely available public database, intended as a resource for researchers studying the immune response to SARS-CoV-2, is where the repertoires were released. The samples were drawn from the first 160 participants of the ongoing ImmuneRACE study and from more than 1,000 subjects provided by 6 global collaborators. The sample metadata nearly always contained a de-identified subject ID, COVID-19 status, age in years and sex. Where available, HLA class I and class II types were taken from metadata supplied by the sample provider and were not determined by assay-based typing.

Comment on this clone: Its target antigen remains unknown. Base qualities are missing; no much larger clone stands one base away.

TCRbeta CDR3 regions were amplified from genomic DNA using the immunoSEQ Assay, a bias-controlled multiplex PCR. On the authors' methods: Within the assay, amplification of reference gene primers was used to estimate how many nucleated cells each sample contained. To quantify the absolute abundance of each unique TCRbeta CDR3 rearrangement, sequence reads were collapsed and filtered. For each sample, productive Simpson clonality was calculated as the square root of Simpson's diversity index across productive rearrangements. The table comes from immuneACCESS by way of TCRdb, which keeps in-frame sequences with V and J called. Part of the clones is missing from these tables; in studies checked, under half for an unresolved V gene and the rest for unknown reasons. Clone size and the V and J calls come from that table; the DNA yielded D and trimming. The sample yields some 100,000 clones; around 85% were counted once. Less than 4.5% of the sample goes to the ten largest clones.

From V the trimming removes 4 bases and from J it removes 6 bases, while the gene matches leave 7 bases of the junction unaccounted for. The CDR3, from cysteine to phenylalanine, totals 16 residues. Only the CDR3 region is kept as DNA, spanning 48 bases read in frame from base 1. Per the germline V gene (reference sequence), SEHNR is the CDR1 and FQNEAQ is the CDR2. The research as a whole found: Clinical and demographic metadata were provided uncurated, with the amount varying by source and participant.

Each collaborating institution followed its own protocols to collect whole blood in K2EDTA tubes. For TCRbeta analysis, collaborators shipped samples as frozen whole blood, isolated PBMCs, or DNA extracted from either of those sample types. Sequenced input: peripheral blood. The rearrangement combines TRBV7-9 with TRBJ2-1; TRBD2 matches 12 bases in the middle. The sequence was collected from a man aged 60 to 69 with acute or convalescent COVID-19. The CDR3 region has the sequence CASSSTTSGSSNEQFF. The DNA reads TGTGCCAGCAGCTCCACGACTAGCGGGAGTAGCAATGAGCAGTTCTTC.